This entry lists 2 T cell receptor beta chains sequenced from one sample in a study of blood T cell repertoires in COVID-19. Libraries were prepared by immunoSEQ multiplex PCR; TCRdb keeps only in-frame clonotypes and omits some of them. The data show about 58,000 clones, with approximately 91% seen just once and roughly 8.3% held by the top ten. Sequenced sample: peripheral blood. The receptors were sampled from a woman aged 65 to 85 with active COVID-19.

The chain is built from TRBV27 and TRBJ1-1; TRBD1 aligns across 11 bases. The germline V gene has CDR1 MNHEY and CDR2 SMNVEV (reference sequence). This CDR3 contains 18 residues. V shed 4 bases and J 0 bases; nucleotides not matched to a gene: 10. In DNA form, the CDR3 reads TGTGCCAGCAGTTCCTTAATGGACAGGGGGCTATTGAACACTGAAGCTTTCTTT. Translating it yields CASSSLMDRGLLNTEAFF.

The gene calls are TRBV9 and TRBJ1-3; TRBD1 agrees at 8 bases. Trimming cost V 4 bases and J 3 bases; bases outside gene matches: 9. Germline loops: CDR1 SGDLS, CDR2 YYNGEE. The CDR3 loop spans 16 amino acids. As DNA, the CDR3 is TGTGCCAGCAGCCAACGCCACAGGGGGGATGGAAACACCATATATTTT. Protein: CASSQRHRGDGNTIYF.